One sample yielded the 6 T cell receptor beta chains listed below, sequenced in a study of tumor and adjacent non-tumor tissue in lung cancer. RNA was extracted from bulk tissue without any cell sorting. Three rounds of nested PCR, following a modified ARM-PCR protocol, produced the TCRbeta library. TCRdb recomputed calls from the multiplex PCR reads with MiXCR, one row per CDR3 protein. Among about 110,000 distinct CDR3 sequences, 75% were seen once, and the ten largest hold about 40%. Sequenced input: lung tumor tissue. These receptors originate from a woman aged 60 to 75 with non-small cell lung cancer.

As to this clonotype: Relative to the germline gene, one junction end is altered; a read error may explain this. The V call is TRBV11-2, the J call TRBJ2-3; unclear D gene. Germline loops: CDR1 SGHAT, CDR2 FQNNGV. This CDR3 has 15 amino acids. CDR3 in amino acids: CARNATGSATDRQYF. The CDR3 DNA reads as TGTGCCAGGAACGCCACTGGGTCGGCCACAGATAGGCAGTATTTT.

A remark on this clonotype: A read error is likely, as this CDR3 ends without the conserved phenylalanine or tryptophan. The J gene is TRBJ2-7, the V gene TRBV11-2, with TRBD2 as a possible D gene (5 bases). Germline V CDR1 and CDR2: SGHAT, FQNNGV. Trimming stripped 5 bases from V and 9 bases from J, with 17 bases between. There are 13 residues in the CDR3. CDR3 sequence: CASSPLTDGGQYL. DNA for the CDR3: TGTGCCAGCAGCCCGTTGACTGATGGAGGGCAGTACTTA.

The genes are TRBV11-3 and TRBJ1-4; D is unclear. The V end was cut by 10 bases, the J end by 7 bases, with 16 bases between. Germline lookup yields CDR1 SGHNT and CDR2 YENEEA. This CDR3 has 13 amino acids. CDR3 in DNA: TGTGCCAATAGCTTACACTTAGGTGAAAAACTGTTTTTT. Encoded protein: CANSLHLGEKLFF.

On this clonotype itself: Since no conserved phenylalanine or tryptophan closes the CDR3, a read error is the likely cause. The DNA is omitted, as the CDR3 cannot be located on it reliably, and the CDR3 follows TCRdb's listing. V gene TRBV11-1 combines with J gene TRBJ2-2; the table's D call, TRBD2, has no DNA check behind it. Ends included, the CDR3 has 17 residues. Germline CDR1 reads SGHAT; CDR2 reads FQDESV (reference sequence). The CDR3 is CASTPRLAGESTGELYI.

Worth noting for this clonotype: This may arise from a read error, as a much more abundant clone is one base away. The gene calls are TRBV6-1 and TRBJ1-1; perhaps TRBD1 as D (6 bases). This CDR3 region has 15 residues. Germline V gene data show CDR1 as MNHNS and CDR2 as SASEGT. Trimming shortened V by 5 bases and J by 0 bases, and 13 bases separated the two germline ends. CDR3 DNA: TGTGCCAGCAGTCTGGGGGCAGGCATGAACACTGAAGCTTTCTTT. It encodes CASSLGAGMNTEAFF.

J is TRBJ1-1 and V is TRBV12-3 or TRBV12-4; 7 positions agree with TRBD1. V trimming: 9 bases; J trimming: 4 bases; junction bases outside the gene matches: 14. The CDR3 sequence is 15 residues long. The CDR3 DNA sequence: TGTGCCAGAACCGCGGATGGGACAGTGGGCACTGAAGCTTTCTTT. Its translation is CARTADGTVGTEAFF.